The 14 T cell receptor beta chains given below trace back to one sample, sequenced in a study of shared clonotypes between healthy human individuals. Sequencing was performed with immunoSEQ multiplex PCR; in TCRdb, only in-frame clones are kept and a portion is missing. The sample consists of some 2,100,000 clones, approximately 95% of them appearing once. Sequencing was performed on naive CD4+ T cells sorted from blood. The subset is: CD45RA+ positively selected. These receptors were taken from a man aged 18 to 30 in good health.

The chain's CDR3 is CASSLHGGTEAFF. In nucleotides, the CDR3 is TGTGCCAGCAGTTTACACGGGGGGACTGAAGCTTTCTTT. The V call is TRBV28, the J call TRBJ1-1, with a weak D call TRBD1 (5 bases). Trimming removed 2 bases from V and 5 bases from J, with 9 bases in between. The CDR3 extends over 13 amino acids. From germline, CDR1 is MDHEN and CDR2 SYDVKM.

The chain's CDR3 is CASSQGLITDTQYF. As DNA, the CDR3 is TGCGCCAGCAGCCAGGGACTTATAACGGATACGCAGTATTTT. This chain links TRBV4-3 with TRBJ2-3; D is possibly TRBD2 (6 bases). V was cut by 3 bases and J by 6 bases, with 13 bases left in between. Per germline, CDR1 LGHNA and CDR2 YSLEER. This CDR3 is built from 14 residues.

This sequence joins TRBV5-1 and TRBJ1-4, with D hard to call. Germline loops: CDR1 SGHRS, CDR2 YFSETQ. This CDR3 is 13 amino acids long. V lost 3 bases to trimming and J lost 7 bases, with 10 bases between them. The CDR3 here is CASSWTTGEKLFF. The DNA for the CDR3 is TGCGCCAGCAGCTGGACGACGGGTGAAAAACTGTTTTTT.

The V call is TRBV10-3, the J call TRBJ1-5; D is possibly TRBD1 (6 bases). Deletions cut 6 bases from V and 7 bases from J, with 16 bases between. Germline loops: CDR1 ENHRY, CDR2 SYGVKD. The CDR3 extends over 14 amino acids. DNA for the CDR3: TGTGCCATCAGCCTCGGGAGGGGGAGCCAGCCCCAGCATTTT. The encoded protein is CAISLGRGSQPQHF.

The CDR3 DNA follows: TGCGCCACCAGGACAGCCGACACCTACAATGAGCAGTTCTTC. Amino acids: CATRTADTYNEQFF. This sequence joins TRBV5-1 and TRBJ2-1, with D possibly matching TRBD1 (6 bases). V lost 9 bases and J 2 bases, leaving 15 bases between the germline ends. Germline V gene sequence: CDR1 SGHRS, CDR2 YFSETQ. The length of the CDR3 is 14 residues.

The gene calls are TRBV4-1 and TRBJ2-2; perhaps TRBD1 as D (6 bases). The CDR3 consists of 14 residues. The V end lost 3 bases, the J end lost 5 bases, and 10 bases lay between the germline ends. Per germline, CDR1 MGHRA and CDR2 YSYEKL. CDR3 sequence reads: CASSHPTGTGELFF. Here the CDR3 DNA reads TGCGCCAGCAGCCATCCTACAGGGACCGGGGAGCTGTTTTTT.

This clone was picked up one time. The chain joins TRBV7-2 to TRBJ2-2; TRBD2 aligns across 7 bases. Germline CDR1 SGHTA, CDR2 FQGNSA. There are 16 residues in the CDR3. Trimming at V came to 5 bases and at J to 6 bases, leaving 12 bases not matched to a gene. The CDR3 DNA reads as TGTGCCAGCAGCCTTCACCCGACGAGCGGGGCCGGGGAGCTGTTTTTT. Translated, it gives CASSLHPTSGAGELFF.

CDR3 sequence reads: CASSFPPGIKNSPLHF. The DNA of the CDR3 is TGTGCCAGCAGCTTCCCCCCGGGGATTAAGAATTCACCCCTCCACTTT. The rearrangement joins TRBV11-2 to TRBJ1-6; D not certain. Trimming stripped 3 bases from V and 7 bases from J, with 16 bases between. The CDR3 has 16 amino acids. The germline V gene has CDR1 SGHAT and CDR2 FQNNGV.

This chain joins TRBV20-1 and TRBJ2-3; D remains ambiguous. This CDR3 is 11 amino acids long. Deletions cut 0 bases from V and 14 bases from J, with 12 bases between. Germline V gene sequence: CDR1 DFQATT, CDR2 SNEGSKA (reference sequence). The CDR3 nucleotides are TGCAGTGCTAGAGATGATTCTAGGAGGTATTTT. Protein sequence: CSARDDSRRYF.

The chain combines TRBV4-3 with TRBJ2-1; D may correspond to TRBD1 or TRBD2 (5 bases each). In germline, CDR1 is LGHNA, CDR2 YSLEER. CDR3 size: 13 residues. V was cut by 3 bases and J by 12 bases, with 15 bases left in between. The chain's CDR3 is CASSQEYTGGQFF. The CDR3 nucleotides are TGCGCCAGCAGCCAGGAATATACAGGAGGGCAGTTCTTC.

V gene TRBV5-4 combines with J gene TRBJ2-2; D could derive from TRBD1 or TRBD2 (5 bases each). The length of the CDR3 is 15 residues. Germline assignment: CDR1 SGHNT and CDR2 YYREEE (reference sequence). Trimming cost V 2 bases and J 6 bases, with 14 bases left between them. The CDR3 reads CASSFAGTLPGELFF. The CDR3 nucleotides are TGTGCCAGCAGCTTTGCCGGGACCTTACCCGGGGAGCTGTTTTTT. Full variable domain (remainder filled in from reference TRBV5-4 and TRBJ2-2): ETGVTQSPTHLIKTRGQQVTLRCSSQSGHNTVSWYQQALGQGPQFIFQYYREEENGRGNFPPRFSGLQFPNYSSELNVNALELDDSALYLCASSFAGTLPGELFFGEGSRLTVL.

Notes on this clone: In the same sample, other DNA sequences code for this CDR3. This chain uses TRBV10-3 with TRBJ2-2, with D perhaps matching TRBD1 or TRBD2 (5 bases each). Per the germline V gene, CDR1 is ENHRY and CDR2 is SYGVKD. This CDR3 region has 14 residues. Trimming pared 6 bases from V and 1 base from J, leaving 9 bases between. CDR3 amino acids: CAIRGTLNTGELFF. Written as DNA, the CDR3 is TGTGCCATCAGGGGGACCTTGAACACCGGGGAGCTGTTTTTT.

The chain combines TRBV19 with TRBJ2-1, with 9 nucleotides matching TRBD2. The CDR3 is 19 residues long. Germline V lookup: CDR1 LNHDA, CDR2 SQIVND (reference sequence). V lost 4 bases, J lost 2 bases, and 15 bases stayed unmatched. In DNA, the CDR3 is TGTGCCAGTAGTACCCGGGACAAGATTAGCGGGAGTCCCTACAATGAGCAGTTCTTC. This codes for CASSTRDKISGSPYNEQFF.

This chain joins TRBV6-5 and TRBJ2-3; no clear D. Looked up from germline, CDR1 is MNHEY and CDR2 is SVGAGI. V was cut by 5 bases and J by 2 bases, with 14 bases left in between. The CDR3 spans 15 residues. CDR3 DNA sequence: TGTGCCAGCAGTCCTCGGACGGCTCCCACAGATACGCAGTATTTT. Its translation: CASSPRTAPTDTQYF.